The TCR beta chain under discussion was sequenced for a study of blood T cell repertoires in COVID-19. The CDR3 totals 12 residues. V lost 4 bases to trimming and J lost 7 bases; unmatched junction nucleotides: 4. Germline V gene sequence: CDR1 SGHNT, CDR2 YYREEE (reference sequence). TCRdb keeps only in-frame clones here, not all; method: immunoSEQ multiplex PCR. The sample records hundreds of thousands of clones, roughly 88% being singletons. This clonotype was sampled from a woman in her 30s with acute or convalescent COVID-19. V usage is TRBV5-4 and J usage is TRBJ1-1, with 7 positions matching TRBD1. The sequencing sample was made of peripheral blood. The CDR3 reads CASSGTALEAFF. The CDR3, as DNA: TGTGCCAGCAGCGGGACAGCCCTTGAAGCTTTCTTT.